The clone carrying this T cell receptor beta chain was observed many times. Mismatch with germline at one junction end may stem from a read error. The record originates from a study of CD8+CD57+ T cells in acquired aplastic anemia. Patients chosen for sequencing had CD8+CD57+ cells that had expanded, as shown by flow cytometry. CDR3 and TCR beta VDJ profiling relied on a genomic DNA template. TCRdb redid the calling of the reads with MiXCR, one entry per CDR3 protein. The sample includes around 200,000 distinct CDR3 sequences, approximately 48% of them seen just once. The CDR3 sequence is 14 residues long. CDR1 and CDR2 from the germline V gene are SNHLY and FYNNEI.

The sequenced sample was sorted CD4+, CD8+, or CD8+CD57+ T cells (not recorded which) from PBMCs. This sequence joins TRBV2 and TRBJ1-1, with D unresolved. The TCR comes from a human donor with aplastic anemia. CDR3 bases: TGTGCCAGCAGGGTCAGAGCTACGAACTCTGAAGCTTTCTTT. Protein: CASRVRATNSEAFF.